One sample yielded the 13 T cell receptor beta chains listed below, sequenced in a study of regulatory T cells in long-lasting Graves disease. In building TCR beta libraries, iRepertoire HTBI primers were used together with Arm-PCR of CDR3 regions. One entry per CDR3 protein, called by TCRdb with MiXCR from the multiplex PCR reads. The table records about 430,000 distinct CDR3 sequences, over 12% of them present only once. Time point specified: newly diagnosed GD, antithyroid drugs for less than 3 months. After RNA was extracted from PBMCs, the TCR library was made from it. These data also formed part of another study, on T cells in Graves' hyperthyroidism and ophthalmopathy.

The sequenced sample was peripheral blood mononuclear cells (PBMCs), obtained at new diagnosis, from a patient treated with antithyroid drugs. Receptors were obtained from a woman aged 40 to 55 with Graves disease.

The chain combines TRBV7-6 with TRBJ2-1, with 9 bases fitting TRBD2. This CDR3 is built from 14 residues. Germline V CDR1 and CDR2: SGHVS, FNYEAQ. V was pared by 7 bases and J by 9 bases, with 10 bases of the junction left unmatched. The CDR3 loop is CASTYYVAGAEQFF. The CDR3 DNA reads as TGTGCCAGCACCTATTACGTAGCGGGAGCTGAGCAGTTCTTC.

The rearrangement links TRBV27 to TRBJ2-1; 11 bases map to TRBD2. The CDR3 is made up of 15 amino acids. CDR1 is MNHEY and CDR2 is SMNVEV in the germline V gene (reference sequence). Germline trimming cut 1 base from V and 6 bases from J; bases unmatched to any gene: 2. The CDR3 nucleotides read TGTGCCAGCAGTTTATATAGCGGGAGGGGCAATGAGCAGTTCTTC. Translated, it gives CASSLYSGRGNEQFF.

At least ten counts were recorded for this clonotype. V and J are TRBV12-3 or TRBV12-4 and TRBJ2-1; TRBD1 matches at 10 bases. The length of the CDR3 is 19 residues. V lost 4 bases, J lost 0 bases, and 12 bases stayed unmatched. This CDR3 reads CASSWTGGRPLSSYNEQFF. The CDR3, as DNA: TGTGCCAGCAGTTGGACAGGGGGGCGCCCATTAAGCTCCTACAATGAGCAGTTCTTC.

This clonotype was picked up many times. The rearrangement links TRBV2 to TRBJ2-3; either TRBD1 or TRBD2 may supply D (5 bases each). This CDR3 contains 14 residues. Germline CDR1 is SNHLY and CDR2 is FYNNEI. Trimming pared 8 bases from V and 2 bases from J, leaving 14 bases between. The CDR3 loop is CASLLRGLTDTQYF. The CDR3, as DNA: TGTGCCAGCCTTCTGAGGGGCCTCACAGATACGCAGTATTTT.

J is TRBJ2-2 and V is TRBV3-1; D is perhaps TRBD2 (6 bases). Germline V CDR1 and CDR2: LGHDT, YNNKEL (reference sequence). Trimming cost V 8 bases and J 3 bases, with 7 bases left between them. The CDR3 has 12 residues. CDR3: CASGGYTGELFF. The CDR3 DNA reads as TGTGCCAGCGGGGGGTACACCGGGGAGCTGTTTTTT.

This clonotype was found many times. This chain joins TRBV27 and TRBJ2-1; 8 bases match TRBD1. The germline gives CDR1 MNHEY, CDR2 SMNVEV (reference sequence). V lost 6 bases and J lost 4; bases outside the gene matches: 8. The CDR3 runs to 15 residues. The CDR3 nucleotides are TGTGCCAGCAGCCTCGGACAGGGAAGGTACAATGAGCAGTTCTTC. It encodes CASSLGQGRYNEQFF.

This clonotype was seen repeatedly, ten times or more. CDR3: CASSLGRGGDIQYF. The CDR3 DNA is TGTGCCAGCAGCTTAGGCAGGGGAGGGGACATTCAGTACTTC. The genes are TRBV11-2 and TRBJ2-4, with D maybe TRBD2 (7 bases). Trimming took 1 base from V and 8 from J, leaving 12 bases between them. This CDR3 is built from 14 residues. CDR1 is SGHAT and CDR2 is FQNNGV in the germline V gene.

In this sample, this clonotype turned up many times. The V and J genes are TRBV6-5 and TRBJ2-7, with 7 bases identical to TRBD1. The CDR3 covers 20 residues. CDR1 MNHEY and CDR2 SVGAGI come from the germline V gene. V was clipped by 2 bases and J by 4 bases; unmatched bases: 23. CDR3 amino acids: CASSYGSEGSAGGVGYEQYF. Here the CDR3 DNA reads TGTGCCAGCAGTTACGGGTCAGAGGGCAGCGCAGGGGGTGTTGGATACGAGCAGTACTTC.

At least ten counts were recorded for this clonotype. At one end, the junction sequence differs from germline, possibly due to a read error. V is TRBV12-3 or TRBV12-4 and J is TRBJ2-2; D might be TRBD2 (5 bases). The CDR3 consists of 17 residues. The CDR3 region has the DNA TGTGCCAGCAATTTAGGTCGCTTTGGGAGATGGGGCGGGGAGCTGTTTTTT. Translation gives CASNLGRFGRWGGELFF.

This clonotype showed up many times. J is TRBJ2-3 and V is TRBV7-9; TRBD2 matches at 8 bases. Looked up from germline, CDR1 is SEHNR and CDR2 is FQNEAQ (reference sequence). With V trimmed by 2 bases and J by 5 bases, 9 bases remained unmatched. This CDR3 is 16 amino acids long. CDR3 loop: CASSLPRGRSRDTQYF. CDR3 sequence (DNA): TGTGCCAGCAGCTTACCTCGCGGGAGGTCGAGAGATACGCAGTATTTT.

Note on this clonotype: A much larger clone is a single base away; this may be a read error. This CDR3 is CASSLNRAGANVLTF. The CDR3 bases are TGTGCCAGCAGCTTAAACAGGGCTGGGGCCAACGTCCTGACTTTC. V is TRBV9 and J is TRBJ2-6, with D possibly matching TRBD1 (6 bases). The germline CDR1 and CDR2 sequences are SGDLS and YYNGEE. Deletions cut 4 bases from V and 2 bases from J, with 10 bases between. The CDR3 covers 15 residues.

This clonotype was observed many times. The chain carries TRBV28 and TRBJ2-7; D is perhaps TRBD1 (6 bases). Germline loops: CDR1 MDHEN, CDR2 SYDVKM. This CDR3 contains 14 residues. Trimming stripped 6 bases from V and 1 base from J, with 13 bases between. CDR3 region: CASSPGTTSYEQYF. The CDR3 DNA follows: TGTGCCAGCAGCCCCGGGACAACGTCCTACGAGCAGTACTTC.

This clonotype was picked up many times. The chain couples TRBV7-9 to TRBJ1-2; D call uncertain. V shed 3 bases and J shed 2 bases, with 4 bases lying between them. This CDR3 is built from 12 residues. Germline CDR1 and CDR2: SEHNR and FQNEAQ (reference sequence). The CDR3 sequence is CASSFGNYGYTF. CDR3 DNA sequence: TGTGCCAGCAGCTTTGGGAACTATGGCTACACCTTC.